The present T cell receptor beta chain was sequenced within a study of blood T cell repertoires in COVID-19. The overall study: The origin of the acute and convalescent COVID-19 samples was the United States, Italy and Spain. Nucleic acid was either cDNA or gDNA, and it came from T cells, B-cell-depleted T cells, or PBMCs.

The germline V and J ends were trimmed by 1 base and 6 bases, with 13 bases remaining between them. The CDR3 loop spans 15 amino acids. Germline loops: CDR1 SGDLS, CDR2 YYNGEE. Authors' analysis steps: Quantification of nucleated cells was approximated via reference gene primer amplification. Profiling relied on immunoSEQ multiplex PCR, and the TCRdb table lists in-frame clones only, not all of them. From that table come the V and J calls and clone size; the DNA was used to work out D and trimming. Here the sample spans around 180,000 clones, roughly nine tenths being singletons. Researchers sorted participants into cohorts using their self-reported clinical history.

The material sequenced was PBMCs or T cells enriched from blood (not recorded which). This clonotype was sampled from a woman in her thirties or forties with acute COVID-19. J is TRBJ1-4 and V is TRBV9; tentatively, D is TRBD1 (6 bases). The CDR3 region is CASSVYGGLDEKLFF. In nucleotides, the CDR3 is TGTGCCAGCAGCGTATACGGGGGGCTTGATGAAAAACTGTTTTTT.